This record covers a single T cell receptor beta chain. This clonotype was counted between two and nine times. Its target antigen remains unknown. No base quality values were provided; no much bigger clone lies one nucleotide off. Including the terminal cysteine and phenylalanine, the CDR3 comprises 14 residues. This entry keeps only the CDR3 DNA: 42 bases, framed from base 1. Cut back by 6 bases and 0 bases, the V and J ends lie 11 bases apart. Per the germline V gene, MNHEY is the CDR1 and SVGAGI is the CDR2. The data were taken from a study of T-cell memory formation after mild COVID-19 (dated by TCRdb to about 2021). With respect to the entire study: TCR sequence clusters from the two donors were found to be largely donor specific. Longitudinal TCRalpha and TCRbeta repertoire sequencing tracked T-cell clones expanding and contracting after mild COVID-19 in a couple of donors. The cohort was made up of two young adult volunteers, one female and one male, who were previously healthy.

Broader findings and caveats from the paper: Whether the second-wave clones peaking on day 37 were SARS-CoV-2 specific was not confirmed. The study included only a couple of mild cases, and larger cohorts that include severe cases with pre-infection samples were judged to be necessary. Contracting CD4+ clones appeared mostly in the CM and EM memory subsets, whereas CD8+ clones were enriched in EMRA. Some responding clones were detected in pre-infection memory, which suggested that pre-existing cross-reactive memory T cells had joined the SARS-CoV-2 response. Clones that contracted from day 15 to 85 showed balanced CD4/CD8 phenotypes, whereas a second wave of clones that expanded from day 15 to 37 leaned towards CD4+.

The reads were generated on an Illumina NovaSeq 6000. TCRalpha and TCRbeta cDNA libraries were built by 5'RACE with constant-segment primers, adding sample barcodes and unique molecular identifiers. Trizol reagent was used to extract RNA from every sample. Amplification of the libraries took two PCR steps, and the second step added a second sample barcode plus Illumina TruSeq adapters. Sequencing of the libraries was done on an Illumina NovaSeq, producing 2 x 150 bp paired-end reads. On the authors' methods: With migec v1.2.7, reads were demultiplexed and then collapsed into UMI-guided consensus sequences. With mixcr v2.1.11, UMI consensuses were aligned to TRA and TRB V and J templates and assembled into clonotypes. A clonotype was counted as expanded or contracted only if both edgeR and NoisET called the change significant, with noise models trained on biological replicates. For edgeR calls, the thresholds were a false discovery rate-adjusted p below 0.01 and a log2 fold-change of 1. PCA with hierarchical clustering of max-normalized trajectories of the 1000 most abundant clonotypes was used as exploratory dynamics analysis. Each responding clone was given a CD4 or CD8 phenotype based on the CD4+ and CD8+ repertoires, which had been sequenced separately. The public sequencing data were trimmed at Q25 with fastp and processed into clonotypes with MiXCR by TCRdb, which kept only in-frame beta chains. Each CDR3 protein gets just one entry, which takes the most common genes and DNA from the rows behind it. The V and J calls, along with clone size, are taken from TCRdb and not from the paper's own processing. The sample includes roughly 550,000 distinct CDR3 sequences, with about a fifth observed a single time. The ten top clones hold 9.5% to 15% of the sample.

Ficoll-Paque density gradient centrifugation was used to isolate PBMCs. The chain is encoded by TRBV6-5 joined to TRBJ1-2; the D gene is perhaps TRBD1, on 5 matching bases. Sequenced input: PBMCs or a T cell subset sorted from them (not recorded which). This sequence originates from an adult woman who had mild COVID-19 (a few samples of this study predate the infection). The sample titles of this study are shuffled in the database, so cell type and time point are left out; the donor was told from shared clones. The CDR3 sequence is CASSRDRPNYGYTF. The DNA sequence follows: TGTGCCAGCAGCCGCGACAGACCTAACTATGGCTACACCTTC.